The rows below give T cell receptor beta chains drawn from one sample of a study of T-cell reconstitution after alpha-beta-depleted transplantation in children. TCRdb independently ran MiXCR on the PCR reads; one entry per CDR3 protein. The repertoire holds roughly 310,000 distinct CDR3 sequences, with 23% as singletons. The specimen was PBMCs, mostly from graft donor cells, collected 180 days after TCRalphabeta/CD19-depleted stem cell transplant. The receptor source for this set is a male patient aged 5 to 17 who had a stem cell transplant for acute lymphoblastic leukemia, so the T cells may come from the graft donor. Both conserved end residues are part of each CDR3. The order of the fields is J gene, clone size, V gene, D gene, CDR3 DNA, CDR3 protein. D genes are given only for firm matches. Rows may omit the clone size; those that give it use once, few, many or a size class.

J gene: TRBJ2-2; clone size: few; V gene: TRBV9; D gene: -; CDR3 DNA: TGTGCCAGCAGCGTAGTTAGTGGCACCGGGGAGCTGTTTTTT; CDR3 protein: CASSVVSGTGELFF
J gene: TRBJ2-2; clone size: few; V gene: TRBV4-1; D gene: -; CDR3 DNA: TGCGCCAGCATCACGACGCCCTCGGACACCGGGGAGCTGTTTTTT; CDR3 protein: CASITTPSDTGELFF
J gene: TRBJ2-2; clone size: -; V gene: TRBV29-1; D gene: -; CDR3 DNA: TGCAGCGGATACGCGGGAAGCACCGGGGAGCTGTTTTTT; CDR3 protein: CSGYAGSTGELFF
J gene: TRBJ2-3; clone size: -; V gene: TRBV10-1; D gene: -; CDR3 DNA: TGCGCCAGCAGTGAGTTGGCCGGGGATACGCAGTATTTT; CDR3 protein: CASSELAGDTQYF
J gene: TRBJ1-3; clone size: -; V gene: TRBV5-6; D gene: TRBD1; CDR3 DNA: TGTGCCAGCAGCCCTAGTCACAGGGGGTCCTCTGGAAACACCATATATTTT; CDR3 protein: CASSPSHRGSSGNTIYF
J gene: TRBJ2-3; clone size: few; V gene: TRBV11-1; D gene: -; CDR3 DNA: TGTGCCAGCAGCTTAGCAGATCCAGGCACAGATACGCAGTATTTT; CDR3 protein: CASSLADPGTDTQYF
J gene: TRBJ1-4; clone size: -; V gene: TRBV6-2/TRBV6-3; D gene: -; CDR3 DNA: TGTGCCAGCAGTTGGTTCAGTGGAGAAAAACTGTTTTTT; CDR3 protein: CASSWFSGEKLFF
J gene: TRBJ1-5; clone size: once; V gene: TRBV18; D gene: -; CDR3 DNA: TGTGCCAGCTCACCCAACCGGGGGCTAAATCAGCCCCAGCATTTT; CDR3 protein: CASSPNRGLNQPQHF
J gene: TRBJ1-2; clone size: few; V gene: TRBV13; D gene: -; CDR3 DNA: TGTGCCAGCAGCTCCCCCGGGCAGTTTGGCTACACCTTC; CDR3 protein: CASSSPGQFGYTF
J gene: TRBJ2-7; clone size: few; V gene: TRBV5-4; D gene: -; CDR3 DNA: TGTGCCAGCAGCCGGGGACTTGGAGCCTACGAGCAGTACTTC; CDR3 protein: CASSRGLGAYEQYF
J gene: TRBJ2-3; clone size: -; V gene: TRBV3-1; D gene: TRBD2; CDR3 DNA: TGTGCCAGCAGCCCCTCAGCGGGAGGGTATCAAGATACGCAGTATTTT; CDR3 protein: CASSPSAGGYQDTQYF
J gene: TRBJ2-2; clone size: -; V gene: TRBV5-1; D gene: TRBD2; CDR3 DNA: TGCGCCAGCAGCCCCCTCGGACCGGTGACTAGCGGGGCGAACACCGGGGAGCTGTTTTTT; CDR3 protein: CASSPLGPVTSGANTGELFF
J gene: TRBJ2-7; clone size: few; V gene: TRBV20-1; D gene: -; CDR3 DNA: TGCAGTGCTAGAGATTCAGGGGCCCGGCTCGAGCAGTACTTC; CDR3 protein: CSARDSGARLEQYF
J gene: TRBJ1-1; clone size: -; V gene: TRBV19; D gene: TRBD1; CDR3 DNA: TGTGCCAGTAGTACGGGGACAGGGCCTGAAGCTTTCTTT; CDR3 protein: CASSTGTGPEAFF
J gene: TRBJ2-7; clone size: many; V gene: TRBV12-3/TRBV12-4; D gene: -; CDR3 DNA: TGTGCCAGCAGTCGTTCTGTGTACGAGCAGTACTTC; CDR3 protein: CASSRSVYEQYF
J gene: TRBJ2-2; clone size: few; V gene: TRBV11-2; D gene: TRBD2; CDR3 DNA: TGTGCCAGCAGCTGGATCAGGACTAGCGGGAGAGGGAGCACCGGGGAGCTGTTTTTT; CDR3 protein: CASSWIRTSGRGSTGELFF
J gene: TRBJ1-2; clone size: -; V gene: TRBV12-3/TRBV12-4; D gene: -; CDR3 DNA: TGTGCCAGCAGTTTAGCAAGGGCAGCTAACTATGGCTACACCTTC; CDR3 protein: CASSLARAANYGYTF
J gene: TRBJ1-1; clone size: -; V gene: TRBV4-2; D gene: -; CDR3 DNA: TGTGCCAGCAGCGCCGGGCCCCACCTTTCGAACACTGAAGCTTTCTTT; CDR3 protein: CASSAGPHLSNTEAFF
J gene: TRBJ2-1; clone size: -; V gene: TRBV12-3/TRBV12-4; D gene: -; CDR3 DNA: TGTGCCAGCAGTTTTTCGGGCGCCGGACAGTTCTTC; CDR3 protein: CASSFSGAGQFF
J gene: TRBJ2-5; clone size: few; V gene: TRBV20-1; D gene: TRBD2; CDR3 DNA: TGCAGTGCTAGAAGGGGAGGGCCACGGGAGACCCAGTACTTC; CDR3 protein: CSARRGGPRETQYF
J gene: TRBJ2-7; clone size: -; V gene: TRBV5-1; D gene: -; CDR3 DNA: TGCGCCAGCAGAAGGTACCCGGGGTCCTACGAGCAGTACTTC; CDR3 protein: CASRRYPGSYEQYF
J gene: TRBJ2-7; clone size: once; V gene: TRBV5-5; D gene: TRBD2; CDR3 DNA: TGTGCCAGCAGCTTTCTGACTAGCGGCTACGAGCAGTACTTC; CDR3 protein: CASSFLTSGYEQYF
J gene: TRBJ1-2; clone size: few; V gene: TRBV9; D gene: TRBD1; CDR3 DNA: TGTGCCAGCAGGTTGGACAGGGGGCCTATTAAGGTTTGTGGCTACACCTTC; CDR3 protein: CASRLDRGPIKVCGYTF
J gene: TRBJ2-3; clone size: few; V gene: TRBV20-1; D gene: -; CDR3 DNA: TGCAGTGCAAAGATGGTAGCCCGGTATGGTACGCAGTATTTT; CDR3 protein: CSAKMVARYGTQYF
J gene: TRBJ1-6; clone size: few; V gene: TRBV6-5; D gene: TRBD1; CDR3 DNA: TGTGCCAGCAGTTACCGGGACAGGTCGAATTCACCCCTCCACTTT; CDR3 protein: CASSYRDRSNSPLHF
J gene: TRBJ2-3; clone size: -; V gene: TRBV12-3/TRBV12-4; D gene: -; CDR3 DNA: TGTGCCAGCAGTTTACCGTTCACAGATACGCAGTATTTT; CDR3 protein: CASSLPFTDTQYF
J gene: TRBJ2-1; clone size: many; V gene: TRBV7-2; D gene: -; CDR3 DNA: TGTGCCAGCAGCTTACACGGGGGGCCGTACAATGAGCAGTTCTTC; CDR3 protein: CASSLHGGPYNEQFF
J gene: TRBJ2-7; clone size: -; V gene: TRBV6-5; D gene: -; CDR3 DNA: TGTGCCAGCAGTTACTATCCGAAAGGTTACTACGAGCAGTACTTC; CDR3 protein: CASSYYPKGYYEQYF
J gene: TRBJ2-3; clone size: -; V gene: TRBV20-1; D gene: TRBD2; CDR3 DNA: TGCAGTGCCCCACGGACTAGCCGCACAGATACGCAGTATTTT; CDR3 protein: CSAPRTSRTDTQYF
J gene: TRBJ2-3; clone size: -; V gene: TRBV7-9; D gene: TRBD1; CDR3 DNA: TGTGCCAGCAGCTTGGGACAGATAGCCGCAGATACGCAGTATTTT; CDR3 protein: CASSLGQIAADTQYF